This T cell receptor (beta chain) came from a study of blood T cell repertoires in COVID-19. About the research overall: Researchers got acute and convalescent COVID-19 samples from the United States, Italy and Spain.

Measured with immunoSEQ multiplex PCR; TCRdb has only the in-frame clones, and not every one. Among roughly 200,000 clones listed, around 83% were seen once. Trimming pared 0 bases from V and 11 bases from J, leaving 10 bases between. The CDR3 is 12 amino acids. Germline loops: CDR1 MGHRA, CDR2 YSYEKL. This sequence originates from a woman between 50 and 59 years old with COVID-19, enrolled during active disease. Sequenced input: peripheral blood. The chain recombines TRBV4-1 with TRBJ2-5; D call uncertain. The DNA for the CDR3 is TGCGCCAGCAGCCAAGATGTGGCTAGTCAGTACTTC. Its translation: CASSQDVASQYF.